This T cell receptor (beta chain) was captured in a study of blood T cells in healthy people across ages. Study observations and caveats: Long-lived and aged donors differed, with more naive CD4+ cells and higher diversity in the long-lived. Any changes in expanded clonotypes were possibly confounded, as donor CMV status remained unknown. PBMCs that were unsorted prevented a conclusive naive versus antigen-experienced comparison.

CDR1 and CDR2 from the germline V gene are MNHEY and SVGAGI. This CDR3 comprises 15 residues. Trimming removed 5 bases from V and 0 bases from J, with 13 bases in between. A second PCR of 7 to 11 cycles used a sample-barcoded 5' primer and a J-beta primer mix. From each sample, at least 2.5 million paired-end reads containing CDR3 were obtained. TCRdb independently ran MiXCR on the 5' RACE reads; one entry per CDR3 protein. The table lists 1.5 million to 2 million distinct CDR3 sequences, about 50% of them singletons. Comment on this clonotype: The antigen is unknown.

V is TRBV6-5 and J is TRBJ1-2; D not resolved. The sequencing sample was made of blood. This TCR derives from a woman aged 40 to 49 in good health. CDR3 bases: TGTGCCAGCAGTGAGGGAAGCGCAGCTAACTATGGCTACACCTTC. Protein sequence: CASSEGSAANYGYTF.